The 6 T cell receptor beta chains below were found in one sample sequenced in a study of blood T cell repertoires in COVID-19. Here immunoSEQ multiplex PCR was the method, and the copy in TCRdb shows in-frame clones only, minus some. The table lists 270,000 or so clones, about 89% of them singletons, with about 4.2% in the top ten. The sequenced sample consisted of peripheral blood. The source is a man between 40 and 49 years old with acute or convalescent COVID-19.

This chain links TRBV7-2 with TRBJ1-4; D not resolved. Germline CDR1 reads SGHTA; CDR2 reads FQGNSA. The CDR3 has 14 amino acids. V gave up 6 bases and J gave up 0 bases, with 8 bases separating them. CDR3 residues: CASRQDPTNEKLFF. CDR3 nucleotides: TGTGCCAGCAGGCAGGATCCAACTAATGAAAAACTGTTTTTT.

This rearrangement joins TRBV2 to TRBJ1-4; TRBD1 aligns across 7 bases. The V and J ends lost 10 bases and 6 bases, in that order; junction bases with no gene match: 8. The germline V gene encodes CDR1 SNHLY and CDR2 FYNNEI. The CDR3 runs 13 residues. CDR3 region: CATCRDSHEKLFF. In DNA, the CDR3 is TGTGCCACTTGCCGGGACAGCCATGAAAAACTGTTTTTT.

This chain connects TRBV12-3 or TRBV12-4 to TRBJ2-2; D is undetermined. The CDR3 sequence is 11 residues long. The ends were cut back, 7 bases at V and 8 bases at J, with 8 bases in the middle. This CDR3 is CASTSLGELFF. CDR3 sequence (DNA): TGTGCCAGCACCTCACTGGGGGAGCTGTTTTTT.

This clone occurred a few times. This chain connects TRBV9 to TRBJ1-2; the D gene is possibly TRBD1 (5 bases). CDR1 SGDLS and CDR2 YYNGEE come from the germline V gene. V lost 2 bases and J lost 8, with 19 bases in between. This CDR3 region has 15 residues. The CDR3 DNA reads TGTGCCAGCAGCGTTTATCCAGGGATCGCGGAGGGCTACACCTTC. Translation: CASSVYPGIAEGYTF.

This clone was observed a handful of times. The chain couples TRBV2 to TRBJ2-4; TRBD1 might be the D (6 bases). The germline CDR1 and CDR2 sequences are SNHLY and FYNNEI. Trimming stripped 5 bases from V and 2 bases from J, with 10 bases between. The CDR3 has 14 residues. The CDR3 here is CASSLGGTKNIQYF. In DNA, the CDR3 is TGTGCCAGCAGTTTAGGGGGAACCAAAAACATTCAGTACTTC.

This clone was counted only a few times. This chain connects TRBV6-5 to TRBJ2-7, with D possibly matching TRBD1 (6 bases). Germline CDR1 MNHEY, CDR2 SVGAGI. V was trimmed by 4 bases and J by 7 bases, leaving 17 bases between them. This CDR3 is 14 amino acids long. The CDR3 loop reads CASSFNVRGTEQYF. Written as DNA, the CDR3 is TGTGCCAGCAGTTTTAACGTCAGGGGTACAGAGCAGTACTTC.